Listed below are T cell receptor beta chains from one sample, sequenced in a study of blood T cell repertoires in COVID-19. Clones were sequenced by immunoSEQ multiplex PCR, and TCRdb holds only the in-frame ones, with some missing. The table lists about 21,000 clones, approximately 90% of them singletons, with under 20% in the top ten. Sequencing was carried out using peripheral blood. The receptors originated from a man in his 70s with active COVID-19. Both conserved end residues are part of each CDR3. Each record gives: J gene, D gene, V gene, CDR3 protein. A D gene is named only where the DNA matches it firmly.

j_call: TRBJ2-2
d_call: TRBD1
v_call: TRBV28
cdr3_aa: CASSPWTGGNTGELFF

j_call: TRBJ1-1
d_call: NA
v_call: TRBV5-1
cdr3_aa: CASSWNPTLTGTEAFF

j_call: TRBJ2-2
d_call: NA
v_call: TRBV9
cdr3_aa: CASSVGATRNTGELFF

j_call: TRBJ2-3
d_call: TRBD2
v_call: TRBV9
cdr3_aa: CASSVEAGGLGTDTQYF

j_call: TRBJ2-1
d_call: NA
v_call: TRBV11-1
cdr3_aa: CASSRGTDNNEQFF

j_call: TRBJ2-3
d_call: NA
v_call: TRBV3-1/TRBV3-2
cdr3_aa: CASSQDLGTTDTQYF

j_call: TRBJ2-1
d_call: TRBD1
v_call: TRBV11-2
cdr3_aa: CASSDGQGYYNEQFF

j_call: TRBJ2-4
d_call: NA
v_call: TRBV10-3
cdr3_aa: CAISESGVGAKNIQYF

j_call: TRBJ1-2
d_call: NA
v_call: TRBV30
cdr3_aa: CAWSPRTSVILYGYTF

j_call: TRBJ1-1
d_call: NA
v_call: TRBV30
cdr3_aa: CAWSSSHSTEAFF

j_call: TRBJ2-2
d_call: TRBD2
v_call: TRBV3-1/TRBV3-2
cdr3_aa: CASSPLAGVEGELFF

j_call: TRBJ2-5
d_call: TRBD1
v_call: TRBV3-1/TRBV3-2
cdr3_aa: CASSQATGRQETQYF

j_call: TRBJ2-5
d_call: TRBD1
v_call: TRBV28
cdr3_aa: CASTTRGYQETQYF

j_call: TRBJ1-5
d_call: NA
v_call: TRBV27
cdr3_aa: CASGDRSNQPQHF

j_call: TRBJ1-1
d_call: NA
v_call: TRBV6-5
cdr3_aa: CASGQPHTEAFF

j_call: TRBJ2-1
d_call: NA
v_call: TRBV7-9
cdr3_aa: CASSGRGIYNEQFF

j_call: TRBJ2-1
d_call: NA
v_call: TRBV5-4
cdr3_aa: CASSLATTNEQFF

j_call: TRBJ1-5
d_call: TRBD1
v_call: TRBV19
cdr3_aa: CATRTGGQPQHF

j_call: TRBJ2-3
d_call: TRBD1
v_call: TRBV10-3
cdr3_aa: CAIRTNRQGHRTDTQYF

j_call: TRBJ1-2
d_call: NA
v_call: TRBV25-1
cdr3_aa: CASSEYAGQNTF

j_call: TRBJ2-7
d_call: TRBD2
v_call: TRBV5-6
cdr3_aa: CASSLGLAGSGEQYF

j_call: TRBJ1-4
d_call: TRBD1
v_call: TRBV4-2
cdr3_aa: CASSRQGADEKLFF

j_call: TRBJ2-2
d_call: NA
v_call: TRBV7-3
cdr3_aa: CASSLTASGTGELFF

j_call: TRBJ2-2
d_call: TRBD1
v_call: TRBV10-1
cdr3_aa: CASSTGTGGTTGELFF

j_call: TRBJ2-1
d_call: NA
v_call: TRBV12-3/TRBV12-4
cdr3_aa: CASQAYNEQFF

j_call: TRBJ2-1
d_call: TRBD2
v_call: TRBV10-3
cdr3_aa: CAISLGRAGDEQFF

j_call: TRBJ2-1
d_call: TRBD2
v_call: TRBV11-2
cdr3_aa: CASSWGLAVDEQFF

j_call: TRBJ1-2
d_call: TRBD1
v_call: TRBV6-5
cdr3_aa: CASSNPGQGGNGYTF

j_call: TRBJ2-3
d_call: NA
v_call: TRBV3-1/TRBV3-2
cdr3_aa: CASSQEAQGTDTQYF

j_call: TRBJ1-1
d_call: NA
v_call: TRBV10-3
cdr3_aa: CAISESNGRATEAFF

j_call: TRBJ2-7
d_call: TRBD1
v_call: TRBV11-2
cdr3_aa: CASSPGGTGGPSYEQYF

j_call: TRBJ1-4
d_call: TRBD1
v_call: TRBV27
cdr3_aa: CASSLWGTGTEKLFF

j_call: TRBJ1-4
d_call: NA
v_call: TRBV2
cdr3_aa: CASSEGQFEKLFF